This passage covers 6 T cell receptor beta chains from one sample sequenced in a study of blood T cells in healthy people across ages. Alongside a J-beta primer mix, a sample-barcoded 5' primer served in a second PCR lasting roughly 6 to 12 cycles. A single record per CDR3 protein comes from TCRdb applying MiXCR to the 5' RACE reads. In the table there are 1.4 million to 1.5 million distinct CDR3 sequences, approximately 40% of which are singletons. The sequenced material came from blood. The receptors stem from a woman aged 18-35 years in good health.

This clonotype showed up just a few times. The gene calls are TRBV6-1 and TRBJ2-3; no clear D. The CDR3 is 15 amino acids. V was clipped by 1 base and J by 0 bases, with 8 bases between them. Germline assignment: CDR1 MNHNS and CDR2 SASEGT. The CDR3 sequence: CASSEGSTSTDTQYF. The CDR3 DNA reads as TGTGCCAGCAGTGAAGGCTCAACTAGCACAGATACGCAGTATTTT.

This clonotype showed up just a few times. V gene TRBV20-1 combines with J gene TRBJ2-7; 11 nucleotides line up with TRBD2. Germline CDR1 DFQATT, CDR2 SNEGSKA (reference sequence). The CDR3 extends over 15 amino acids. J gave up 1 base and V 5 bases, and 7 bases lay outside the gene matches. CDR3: CSARTLAGGSYEQYF. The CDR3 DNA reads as TGCAGTGCTCGAACCCTAGCGGGGGGATCCTACGAGCAGTACTTC.

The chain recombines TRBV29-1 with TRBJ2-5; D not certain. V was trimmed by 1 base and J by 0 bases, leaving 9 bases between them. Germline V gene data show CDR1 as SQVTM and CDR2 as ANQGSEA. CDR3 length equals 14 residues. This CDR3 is CSVEGHLDQETQYF. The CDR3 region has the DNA TGCAGCGTTGAAGGACACTTGGACCAAGAGACCCAGTACTTC.

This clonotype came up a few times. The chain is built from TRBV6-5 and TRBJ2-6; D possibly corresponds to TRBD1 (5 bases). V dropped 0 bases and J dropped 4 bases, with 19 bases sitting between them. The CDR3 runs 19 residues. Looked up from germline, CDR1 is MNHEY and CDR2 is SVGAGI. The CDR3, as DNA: TGTGCCAGCAGTTACTCGTTAGGCAGGGTGAGAGGAGGGGCCAACGTCCTGACTTTC. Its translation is CASSYSLGRVRGGANVLTF.

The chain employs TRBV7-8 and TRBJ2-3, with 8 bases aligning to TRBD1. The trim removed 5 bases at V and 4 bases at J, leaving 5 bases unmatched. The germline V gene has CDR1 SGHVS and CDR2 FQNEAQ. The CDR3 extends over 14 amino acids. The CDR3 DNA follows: TGTGCCAGCAGCGTAGGACAGGGTTCAGATACGCAGTATTTT. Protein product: CASSVGQGSDTQYF.

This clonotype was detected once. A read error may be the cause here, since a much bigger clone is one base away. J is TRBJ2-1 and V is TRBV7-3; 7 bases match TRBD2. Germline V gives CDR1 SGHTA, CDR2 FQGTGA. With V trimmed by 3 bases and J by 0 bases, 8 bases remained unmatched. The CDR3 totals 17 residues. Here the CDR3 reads CASSFQSLAASYNEQFF. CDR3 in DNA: TGTGCCAGCAGCTTTCAGAGCCTAGCGGCCTCCTACAATGAGCAGTTCTTC.